These T cell receptor beta chains were read from a single sample in a study of graft-versus-host responses after intestinal transplantation. Here immunoSEQ multiplex PCR was the method, and the copy in TCRdb shows in-frame clones only, minus some. The sample records 80,000 to 100,000 clones, roughly 80% being singletons. Their antigens are not known. The material was unstimulated CD8+ T cells sorted from spleen or lymph node cells, obtained before intestinal transplant. All receptors come from a human donor who received an intestinal transplant. The CDR3 runs from the conserved cysteine through the conserved F or W. D genes are given only for firm matches. Size is stated for part of the rows, as once, few or many counts, or as a class when the clone is expanded.

V	length	size	J	D	DNA	CDR3
TRBV5-1	16	.	TRBJ1-2	.	TGCGCCAGCAGCTTCCTTTGGGGGGGCGTGAGTTATGGCTACACCTTC	CASSFLWGGVSYGYTF
TRBV9	17	.	TRBJ2-5	TRBD2	TGTGCCAGCAGTCGCGGACTAGCGGGAGTGTACCAAGAGACCCAGTACTTC	CASSRGLAGVYQETQYF
TRBV19	15	.	TRBJ1-6	.	TGTGCCAGTAGTATAGGACAATTCGCCTCTTCACCCCTCCACTTT	CASSIGQFASSPLHF
TRBV21-1	18	.	TRBJ2-3	.	TGTGCCAGCAGCAAGTGTGATTGGTCTAGCGGGAGCCCAGATACGCAGTATTTT	CASSKCDWSSGSPDTQYF
TRBV6-1	15	.	TRBJ1-1	TRBD1	TGTGCCAGCAGTGGGGACAGGGCGGGGGACACTGAAGCTTTCTTT	CASSGDRAGDTEAFF
TRBV6-1	14	.	TRBJ2-6	.	TGTGCCAGCAGTGGTGGGGCTGGGGCCAACGTCCTGACTTTC	CASSGGAGANVLTF
TRBV6-5	15	once	TRBJ1-5	.	TGTGCCAGCAGTTACGGTGGGGATAGCAATCAGCCCCAGCATTTT	CASSYGGDSNQPQHF
TRBV6-5	16	.	TRBJ2-2	TRBD1	TGTGCCAGCAGTTACTCTTCGGCGACAGGGTCCGGGGAGCTGTTTTTT	CASSYSSATGSGELFF
TRBV7-8	17	.	TRBJ2-4	.	TGTGCCAGCAGCCCCTTTACACCAACACTAGCCAAAAACATTCAGTACTTC	CASSPFTPTLAKNIQYF
TRBV27	14	once	TRBJ2-1	TRBD1	TGTGCCAGCAGTTTGGGGACAGGGTACAATGAGCAGTTCTTC	CASSLGTGYNEQFF
TRBV6-1	13	.	TRBJ2-6	.	TGTGCCAGCGGGATCTCTGGGGCCAACGTCCTGACTTTC	CASGISGANVLTF
TRBV12-2	16	.	TRBJ1-2	.	TGTGCAAGTCGCTTACCACGGGGGACAGGGGGCTTCGGCTACACCTTC	CASRLPRGTGGFGYTF
TRBV5-5	18	.	TRBJ1-3	.	TGTGCCAGCAGCTTGCTTTTCCGGCCATCCCTCTCTGGAAACACCATATATTTT	CASSLLFRPSLSGNTIYF
TRBV7-2	13	once	TRBJ1-1	TRBD1	TGTGCCAGCAGCGATACAGGGGGCACTGAAGCTTTCTTT	CASSDTGGTEAFF